This is a list of T cell receptor beta chains from one sample in a study of T-cell reconstitution after alpha-beta-depleted transplantation in children. Via MiXCR, TCRdb re-called the PCR reads, giving one row per CDR3 protein. The sample contains some 640,000 distinct CDR3 sequences, 16% of which appear only once. The specimen was PBMCs from the stem cell graft donor, collected from the stem cell graft. These receptors were collected from a human donor who donated a stem cell graft to a child with acute myeloid leukemia. Both conserved end residues are part of each CDR3. A D gene is named only where the DNA matches it firmly. Clone size is shown for a subset of rows, as once, few, many or a class of expanded clone.

CDR3 protein: CSALGVLDSDTEAFF
CDR3 DNA: TGCAGTGCCCTGGGGGTATTGGACAGCGACACTGAAGCTTTCTTT
J gene: TRBJ1-1
clone size: many
V gene: TRBV20-1
D gene: NA
CDR3 length: 15

CDR3 protein: CASSTELGSTYEQYF
CDR3 DNA: TGTGCCAGCAGTACCGAATTAGGATCTACCTACGAGCAGTACTTC
J gene: TRBJ2-7
clone size: many
V gene: TRBV6-5
D gene: NA
CDR3 length: 15

CDR3 protein: CASSPPTDTQYF
CDR3 DNA: TGTGCCAGCAGCCCCCCCACAGATACGCAGTATTTT
J gene: TRBJ2-3
clone size: many
V gene: TRBV9
D gene: NA
CDR3 length: 12

CDR3 protein: CSVGRDSYNEQFF
CDR3 DNA: TGCAGCGTTGGACGGGACTCCTACAATGAGCAGTTCTTC
J gene: TRBJ2-1
clone size: few
V gene: TRBV29-1
D gene: NA
CDR3 length: 13

CDR3 protein: CSVFSGEENYEQYF
CDR3 DNA: TGCAGCGTTTTTTCCGGGGAGGAAAACTACGAGCAGTACTTC
J gene: TRBJ2-7
clone size: many
V gene: TRBV29-1
D gene: NA
CDR3 length: 14

CDR3 protein: CASSLRQGTSNTEAFF
CDR3 DNA: TGTGCCAGCAGCTTAAGGCAGGGGACCTCCAACACTGAAGCTTTCTTT
J gene: TRBJ1-1
clone size: few
V gene: TRBV7-2
D gene: NA
CDR3 length: 16

CDR3 protein: CASSYQQGHSYEQYF
CDR3 DNA: TGTGCCAGCAGTTATCAGCAGGGACATTCCTACGAGCAGTACTTC
J gene: TRBJ2-7
clone size: many
V gene: TRBV6-2/TRBV6-3
D gene: NA
CDR3 length: 15

CDR3 protein: CASSTPTSGSKNIQYF
CDR3 DNA: TGTGCCAGCAGTACCCCGACGTCAGGTAGCAAAAACATTCAGTACTTC
J gene: TRBJ2-4
clone size: few
V gene: TRBV12-3/TRBV12-4
D gene: NA
CDR3 length: 16

CDR3 protein: CASRGTQGLNTEAFF
CDR3 DNA: TGTGCCAGCAGAGGGACACAGGGATTAAACACTGAAGCTTTCTTT
J gene: TRBJ1-1
clone size: few
V gene: TRBV7-2
D gene: NA
CDR3 length: 15

CDR3 protein: CASRGQWDGYTF
CDR3 DNA: TGTGCCAGCAGGGGGCAGTGGGATGGCTACACCTTC
J gene: TRBJ1-2
clone size: NA
V gene: TRBV28
D gene: NA
CDR3 length: 12

CDR3 protein: CARGSGSLLSPVLTF
CDR3 DNA: TGTGCCAGGGGGTCTGGCAGCCTCCTCTCCCCCGTCCTGACTTTC
J gene: TRBJ2-6
clone size: many
V gene: TRBV12-3/TRBV12-4
D gene: NA
CDR3 length: 15

CDR3 protein: CASSGLRAPYEQYF
CDR3 DNA: TGTGCCAGCAGTGGCTTGCGGGCGCCCTACGAGCAGTACTTC
J gene: TRBJ2-7
clone size: NA
V gene: TRBV27
D gene: NA
CDR3 length: 14

CDR3 protein: CVSSLSGQPQHF
CDR3 DNA: TGTGTCAGCAGCTTAAGTGGTCAGCCCCAGCATTTT
J gene: TRBJ1-5
clone size: many
V gene: TRBV7-9
D gene: NA
CDR3 length: 12

CDR3 protein: CAISDPQGFFSGANVLTF
CDR3 DNA: TGTGCCATCAGTGACCCACAGGGGTTTTTCTCTGGGGCCAACGTCCTGACTTTC
J gene: TRBJ2-6
clone size: many
V gene: TRBV10-3
D gene: TRBD1
CDR3 length: 18

CDR3 protein: CASSVGQDNSNQPQHF
CDR3 DNA: TGTGCCAGCAGCGTGGGACAGGACAATAGCAATCAGCCCCAGCATTTT
J gene: TRBJ1-5
clone size: many
V gene: TRBV5-6
D gene: TRBD1
CDR3 length: 16

CDR3 protein: CASSLDQQVFSYEQYF
CDR3 DNA: TGTGCCAGCAGCTTAGATCAACAGGTTTTCTCCTACGAGCAGTACTTC
J gene: TRBJ2-7
clone size: many
V gene: TRBV11-2
D gene: NA
CDR3 length: 16

CDR3 protein: CASSLATGRNTEAFF
CDR3 DNA: TGTGCCAGCAGCTTAGCTACAGGGAGGAACACTGAAGCTTTCTTT
J gene: TRBJ1-1
clone size: NA
V gene: TRBV7-9
D gene: NA
CDR3 length: 15